This T cell receptor beta chain comes out of a study of T-cell reconstitution after alpha-beta-depleted transplantation in children (dated by TCRdb to about 2016). Regarding the complete study: T-cell immune reconstitution after TCRalphabeta/CD19-depleted allogeneic hematopoietic cell transplantation in children was quantitatively tracked in the study by means of TCR repertoire profiling.

The receptor library was made with PCR. The instrument given in TCRdb is Illumina HiSeq 2500. TCR library preparation used molecular barcoding, with unique molecular identifiers applied to normalize quantification of the TCRbeta repertoire. The raw public reads went through TCRdb reprocessing: fastp at Q25, MiXCR clone calling, in-frame beta chains kept. Rows merge per CDR3 protein into single entries with the most common DNA and genes. In all, the sample holds about 400,000 distinct CDR3 sequences, and approximately 20% of those were seen once. Of the sample, around 4% is held by the ten largest clones. This clonotype was detected a few times. The antigen it recognizes is unknown. Qualities for individual bases were not recorded, and no much larger clone is one base off. Sequenced material: PBMCs from the stem cell graft donor, taken from the stem cell graft. The receptor was isolated from a human donor who donated a stem cell graft to a child with acute myeloid leukemia.

CDR3 protein: CSANPGGTYEQYF. In nucleotides, the sequence is TGCAGTGCTAACCCGGGCGGGACCTACGAGCAGTACTTC. In this chain, TRBV20-1 is recombined with TRBJ2-7; TRBD2 could be the D gene, as 6 bases match. From its cysteine to its phenylalanine, the CDR3 spans 13 amino acids. CDR3 DNA is the only sequence kept; it has 39 bases, read in frame from the first base. CDR1 and CDR2 (DFQATT, SNEGSKA) derive from the germline V gene (reference sequence). Deletion took 4 bases off V and 2 bases off J, with a span of 12 bases between the germline ends.